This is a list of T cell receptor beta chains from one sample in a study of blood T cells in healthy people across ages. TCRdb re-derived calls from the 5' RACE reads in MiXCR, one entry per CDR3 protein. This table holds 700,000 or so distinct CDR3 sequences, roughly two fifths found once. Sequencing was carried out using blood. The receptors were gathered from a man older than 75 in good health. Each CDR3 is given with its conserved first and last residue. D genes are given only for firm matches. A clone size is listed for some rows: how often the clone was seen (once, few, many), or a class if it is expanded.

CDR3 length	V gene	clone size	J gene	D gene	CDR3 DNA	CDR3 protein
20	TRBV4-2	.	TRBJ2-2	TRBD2	TGTGCCAGCAGCCCCCACCGCCTACAGCGGGGGGACCCGAACACCGGGGAGCTGTTTTTT	CASSPHRLQRGDPNTGELFF
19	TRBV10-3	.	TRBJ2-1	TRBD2	TGTGCCATCAGTGAGTCGACACTAGCGGGGGCGAGCTCCTACAATGAGCAGTTCTTC	CAISESTLAGASSYNEQFF
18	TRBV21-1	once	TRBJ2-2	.	TGTGCCAGCAGCAATGGGGTCAGGGTAACGGCGAACACCGGGGAGCTGTTTTTT	CASSNGVRVTANTGELFF
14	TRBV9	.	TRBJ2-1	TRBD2	TGTGCCAGCAGCGGATTAGCGGGAGCGAATGAGCAGTTCTTC	CASSGLAGANEQFF
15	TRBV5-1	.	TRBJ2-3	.	TGCGCCAGCAGCTTGGGCAGGGCAGGGTCAGATACGCAGTATTTT	CASSLGRAGSDTQYF
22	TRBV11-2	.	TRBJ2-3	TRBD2	TGTGCCAGCAGCTCGCGGACAGGGAGAGGGACTAGCGGGAGGGCCATAACAGATACGCAGTATTTT	CASSSRTGRGTSGRAITDTQYF
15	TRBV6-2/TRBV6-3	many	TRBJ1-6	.	TGTGCCAGCCAAAATTCCGGGACGAAGAATTCACCCCTCCACTTT	CASQNSGTKNSPLHF
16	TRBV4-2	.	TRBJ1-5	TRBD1	TGTGCCAGCAGCCAAGTGGCAGGGGGCGGTAATCAGCCCCAGCATTTT	CASSQVAGGGNQPQHF
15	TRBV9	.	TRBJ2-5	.	TGTGCCAGCAGCGTTGACCAGACCAGACAAGAGACCCAGTACTTC	CASSVDQTRQETQYF
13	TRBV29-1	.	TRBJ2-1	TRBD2	TGCAGCGTTTCGGGGGGGCTAAACAATGAGCAGTTCTTT	CSVSGGLNNEQFF
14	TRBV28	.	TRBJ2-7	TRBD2	TGTGCCAGCAGAGCGGGAGGCGGGGCCAATGAGCAGTACTTC	CASRAGGGANEQYF
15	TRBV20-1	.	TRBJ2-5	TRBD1	TGCAGTGCTAGAGATACCCGGACAGGGAGAGAGACCCAGTACTTC	CSARDTRTGRETQYF
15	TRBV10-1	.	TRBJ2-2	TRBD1	TGCGCCAGCAGTGACGGACAGGGAGGTGCCGGGGAGCTGTTTTTT	CASSDGQGGAGELFF
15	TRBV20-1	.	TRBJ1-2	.	TGCAGTGCTAGATCGGGACGGGGCGGTGAGGGTGGCTACACCTTC	CSARSGRGGEGGYTF
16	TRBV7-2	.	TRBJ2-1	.	TGTGCCAGCAGTCCCCCGGGGATAACCGCTTACAATGAGCAGTTCTTC	CASSPPGITAYNEQFF
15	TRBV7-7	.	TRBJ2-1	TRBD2	TGTGCTAGCAGCCGCAGCAGCGGGAGGTTCGATGAGCAGTTCTTC	CASSRSSGRFDEQFF
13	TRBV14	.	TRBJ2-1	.	TGTGCCAGCAGCTCCCTTTCCGGGAATGAGCAGTTCTTC	CASSSLSGNEQFF
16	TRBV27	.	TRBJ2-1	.	TGTGTCAGCAGGAGCACTAGGGGTCCCAATAGGAATGAGCAGTTCTTC	CVSRSTRGPNRNEQFF
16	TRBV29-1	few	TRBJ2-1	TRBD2	TGCAGCGGTGTTAGCGGGACCCCTAGCTCCTACAATGAGCAGTTCTTC	CSGVSGTPSSYNEQFF
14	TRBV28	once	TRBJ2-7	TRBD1	TGTGCCAGCAGTTTAAGGACAGGGATTAGCGAGCAGTACTTC	CASSLRTGISEQYF
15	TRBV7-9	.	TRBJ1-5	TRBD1	TGTGCCAGCAGCCGTGGACAGGGGGTTGGACAGCCCCAGCATTTT	CASSRGQGVGQPQHF
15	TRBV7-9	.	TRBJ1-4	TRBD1	TGTGCCAGCAGCCGGGACAGGGCTGGTAATGAAAAACTGTTTTTT	CASSRDRAGNEKLFF
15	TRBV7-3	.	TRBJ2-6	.	TGTGCCAGCAGCTTAAGTAGCGCTGGGGCCAACGTCCTGACTTTC	CASSLSSAGANVLTF
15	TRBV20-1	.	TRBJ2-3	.	TGCAGTGCTCCATCGCTAGCGATGGGCACAGATACGCAGTATTTT	CSAPSLAMGTDTQYF
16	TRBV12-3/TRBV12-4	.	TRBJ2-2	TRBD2	TGTGCCAGCAGCCTAGCGGGGGGGCAGGGGACCGGGGAGCTGTTTTTT	CASSLAGGQGTGELFF
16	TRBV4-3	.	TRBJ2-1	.	TGCGCCAGCAGCCAAGACCCCCATCCCTCCTACAATGAGCAGTTCTTC	CASSQDPHPSYNEQFF
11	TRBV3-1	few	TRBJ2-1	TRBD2	TGTGCCAGCAGTCGACTAGCGGAGCAGTTCTTC	CASSRLAEQFF
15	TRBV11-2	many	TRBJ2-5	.	TGTGCCAGCAGCTTGGCGGGACGACTGAAAGAGACCCAGTACTTC	CASSLAGRLKETQYF
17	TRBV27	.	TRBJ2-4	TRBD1	TGTGCCAGCAGTTTAAGGACAGGGGGCGTAGCCAAAAACATTCAGTACTTC	CASSLRTGGVAKNIQYF
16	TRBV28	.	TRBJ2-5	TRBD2	TGTGCCAACAGTTTTGGACTAGCGGAGGGGGAAGGGACCCGGTACTTC	CANSFGLAEGEGTRYF
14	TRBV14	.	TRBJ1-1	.	TGTGCCAGCAGTCGCGGACAGAGGAACACTGAAGCTTTCTTT	CASSRGQRNTEAFF
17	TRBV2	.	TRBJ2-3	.	TGTGCCAGCAACCTTGCCCGGGCCCTAAGTACCACAGATACGCAGTATTTT	CASNLARALSTTDTQYF
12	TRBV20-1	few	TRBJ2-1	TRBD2	TGCAGTGCTTTTGTCGGGGGGACTGAGCAGTTCTTC	CSAFVGGTEQFF
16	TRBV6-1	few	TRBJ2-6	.	TGTGCCAGCAGAGATCGCCCAGGGGCTGGGGCCAACGTCCTGACTTTC	CASRDRPGAGANVLTF
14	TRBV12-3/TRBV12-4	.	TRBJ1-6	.	TGTGCCAGCAGTTTAAAAGGGGATAATTCACCCCTCCACTTT	CASSLKGDNSPLHF
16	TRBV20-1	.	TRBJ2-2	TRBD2	TGCAGTGCTAGAGTAGTGAGGGAGGGCCACACCGGGGAGCTGTTTTTT	CSARVVREGHTGELFF
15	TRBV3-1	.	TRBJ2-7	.	TGTGCCAGCAGCCAAGAAGTGAACTCCTACAATGAGCAGTACTTC	CASSQEVNSYNEQYF
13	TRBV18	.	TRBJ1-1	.	TGTGCCAGCTCACCGCAAGAGAACACTGAAGCTTTCTTT	CASSPQENTEAFF
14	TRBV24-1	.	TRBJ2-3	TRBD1	TGTGCCACCTCCCGGACAGGGGAAACAGATACGCAGTATTTT	CATSRTGETDTQYF
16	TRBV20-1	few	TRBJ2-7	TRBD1	TGCAGTGCCTCCCAGGGGTCCGGGACAGGGACCTACGAGCAGTACTTC	CSASQGSGTGTYEQYF
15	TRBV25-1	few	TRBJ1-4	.	TGTGCCAGCAGTGAATCAGGGGCGGCTAATGAAAAACTGTTTTTT	CASSESGAANEKLFF
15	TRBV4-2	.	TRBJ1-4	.	TGTGCCAGCAGCCAGGGAGGTGCAACTAATGAAAAACTGTTTTTT	CASSQGGATNEKLFF